What follows are 15 T cell receptor beta chains derived from one specimen sequenced in a study of blood T cells in healthy people across ages. It was with a sample-barcoded 5' primer and a J-beta primer mix that a second PCR of roughly 6 to 11 cycles was run. TCRdb recomputed calls from the 5' RACE reads with MiXCR, one row per CDR3 protein. This table has 800,000 to 950,000 distinct CDR3 sequences, 45% to 50% appearing once. The sequencing input was blood. The receptors come from a man aged 25 to 45 in good health.

The rearrangement links TRBV7-9 to TRBJ2-1; 9 nucleotides align to TRBD1. Looked up from germline, CDR1 is SEHNR and CDR2 is FQNEAQ (reference sequence). The CDR3 runs 14 residues. With V trimmed by 6 bases and J by 9 bases, 9 bases remained unmatched. The CDR3 nucleotides read TGTGCCAGCAGGCACGGACAGGGGTTGAGTGAGCAGTTCTTC. Amino acids: CASRHGQGLSEQFF.

The genes are TRBV11-3 and TRBJ1-4; D is possibly TRBD1 (5 bases). The CDR3 loop spans 15 amino acids. V gave up 5 bases and J gave up 10 bases, with 20 bases separating them. The germline CDR1 and CDR2 sequences are SGHNT and YENEEA. The CDR3 DNA is TGTGCCAGCAGCCCAGACAGCTCCCAAGGGAGAAAACTGTTTTTT. This gives the protein CASSPDSSQGRKLFF.

This clonotype was counted a few times. This sequence joins TRBV20-1 and TRBJ2-3, with 13 nucleotides matching TRBD2. The length of the CDR3 is 17 residues. CDR1 is DFQATT and CDR2 is SNEGSKA in the germline V gene (reference sequence). V was clipped by 2 bases and J by 1 base; unmatched bases: 6. As DNA, the CDR3 is TGCAGTGCTAGAAAACTAGCGGGGGGGCGGGGCACAGATACGCAGTATTTT. Translating it yields CSARKLAGGRGTDTQYF.

The rearrangement joins TRBV3-1 to TRBJ1-2, with D tentatively TRBD1 (6 bases). The CDR3 extends over 16 amino acids. The V gene's germline CDR1 is LGHDT and CDR2 YNNKEL (reference sequence). Deletions cut 0 bases from V and 2 bases from J, with 13 bases between. The CDR3 bases are TGTGCCAGCAGCCAAGAGGGGTACAGGGACAACTATGGCTACACCTTC. Translated: CASSQEGYRDNYGYTF.

This chain links TRBV6-1 with TRBJ2-5; 12 nucleotides align to TRBD2. The CDR3 consists of 20 residues. Germline assignment: CDR1 MNHNS and CDR2 SASEGT. Unmatched junction bases numbered 21, after V lost 5 bases and J lost 5 bases. CDR3 region: CASSLGWGALAGGPGETQYF. CDR3 DNA sequence: TGTGCCAGCAGTCTAGGTTGGGGGGCACTAGCGGGGGGCCCTGGGGAGACCCAGTACTTC.

The chain joins TRBV6-5 to TRBJ1-2; a weak D match, TRBD1 (5 bases). This CDR3 is built from 15 residues. Per the germline V gene, CDR1 is MNHEY and CDR2 is SVGAGI. Deletions cut 4 bases from V and 3 bases from J, with 15 bases between. The CDR3 nucleotides are TGTGCCAGCAGTTCGGCCACCGGGGGAGACTATGGCTACACCTTC. Translated, it gives CASSSATGGDYGYTF.

V gene TRBV6-2 or TRBV6-3 combines with J gene TRBJ2-5, with 9 nucleotides matching TRBD1. The end of the DNA aligns better with TRBJ2-7, so the J call may be wrong. Germline V CDR1 and CDR2: MNHEY, SVGEGT. This CDR3 is built from 16 residues. Here the CDR3 reads CASSYPPGTGPYEQYF. CDR3 DNA: TGTGCCAGCAGTTACCCTCCCGGGACAGGGCCATACGAGCAGTACTTC.

The rearrangement links TRBV6-5 to TRBJ2-3; D ambiguous. CDR3 size: 16 residues. The ends were cut back, 5 bases at V and 2 bases at J, with 17 bases in the middle. The germline gives CDR1 MNHEY, CDR2 SVGAGI. This chain's CDR3 is CASSPGPDTHTDTQYF. The CDR3 bases are TGTGCCAGCAGTCCTGGGCCGGATACCCACACAGATACGCAGTATTTT.

The J gene is TRBJ2-4, the V gene TRBV29-1; no firm D call. Trimming shortened V by 0 bases and J by 1 base, and 13 bases separated the two germline ends. CDR1 and CDR2 (germline): SQVTM, ANQGSEA. The CDR3 is made up of 16 amino acids. As DNA, the CDR3 is TGCAGCGTTGAAGATCGAGGTCCCGTGGCCAAAAACATTCAGTACTTC. This gives the protein CSVEDRGPVAKNIQYF.

This rearrangement joins TRBV6-5 to TRBJ2-7; the match to TRBD1 covers 10 bases. CDR3 size: 15 residues. Germline V gives CDR1 MNHEY, CDR2 SVGAGI. Trimming removed 1 base from V and 6 bases from J; junction bases left unmatched: 6. The chain's CDR3 is CASSYYSGTGAEQYF. The CDR3 DNA follows: TGTGCCAGCAGTTACTATTCCGGGACAGGGGCCGAGCAGTACTTC.

This clonotype showed up just once. This may come from a read error, since a much larger clone is one base off. V is TRBV2 and J is TRBJ2-1, with D hard to call. Trimming removed 3 bases at V and 6 bases at J, with 3 bases between. The CDR3 extends over 11 amino acids. CDR1 SNHLY and CDR2 FYNNEI come from the germline V gene. This chain's CDR3 is CASSDCNEQFF. The CDR3 coding sequence is TGTGCCAGCAGTGACTGCAATGAGCAGTTCTTC.

Of note for this clonotype: One end of the junction varies from germline; a read error may be responsible. The chain has TRBV2 and TRBJ2-6; D could derive from TRBD1 or TRBD2 (6 bases each). Germline loops: CDR1 SNHLY, CDR2 FYNNEI. The CDR3 runs 16 residues. The CDR3 reads CASSGGVYSGANALTF. The CDR3 nucleotides read TGTGCCAGCAGCGGGGGCGTCTACTCTGGGGCCAACGCCCTGACTTTC.

V and J are TRBV5-6 and TRBJ1-1; TRBD1 matches 7 bases. The germline V gene encodes CDR1 SGHDT and CDR2 YYEEEE. Trimming removed 5 bases from V and 10 bases from J; junction bases left unmatched: 8. The CDR3 runs to 12 residues. CDR3 in amino acids: CASSPGGWRAFF. In nucleotides, the CDR3 is TGTGCCAGCAGTCCAGGGGGGTGGAGAGCTTTCTTT.

The rearrangement uses TRBV5-1 and TRBJ1-2; TRBD1 matches 10 bases. V lost 4 bases and J lost 6; bases outside the gene matches: 3. CDR3 length: 13 amino acids. Germline-derived CDR1 and CDR2 are SGHRS and YFSETQ. CDR3: CASSTGTGDGYTF. CDR3 sequence (DNA): TGCGCCAGCAGCACCGGGACAGGGGATGGCTACACCTTC.

V and J are TRBV29-1 and TRBJ2-3; D not resolved. V was pared by 4 bases and J by 0 bases, with 11 bases between. The CDR3 has 14 residues. The germline V gene encodes CDR1 SQVTM and CDR2 ANQGSEA. CDR3 in amino acids: CSVVQITSTDTQYF. CDR3 coding DNA: TGCAGCGTTGTTCAAATAACTAGCACAGATACGCAGTATTTT.